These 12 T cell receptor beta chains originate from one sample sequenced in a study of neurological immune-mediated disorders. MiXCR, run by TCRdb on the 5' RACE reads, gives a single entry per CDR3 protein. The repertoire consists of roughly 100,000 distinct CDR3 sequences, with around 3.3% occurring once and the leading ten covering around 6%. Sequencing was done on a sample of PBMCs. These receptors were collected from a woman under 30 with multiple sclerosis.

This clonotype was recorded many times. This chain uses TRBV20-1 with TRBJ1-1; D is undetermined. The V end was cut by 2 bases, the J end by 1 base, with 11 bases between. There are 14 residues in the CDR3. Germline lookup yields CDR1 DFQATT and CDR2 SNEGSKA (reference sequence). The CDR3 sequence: CSARYGDPNTEAFF. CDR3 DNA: TGCAGTGCTAGATATGGAGATCCGAACACTGAAGCTTTCTTT.

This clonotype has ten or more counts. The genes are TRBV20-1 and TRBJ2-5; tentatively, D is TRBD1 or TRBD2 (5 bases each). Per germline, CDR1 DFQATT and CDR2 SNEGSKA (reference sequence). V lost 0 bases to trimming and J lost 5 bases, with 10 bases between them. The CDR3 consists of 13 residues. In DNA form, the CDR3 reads TGCAGTGCTAGAGATGGCAGGGACGAGACCCAGTACTTC. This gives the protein CSARDGRDETQYF.

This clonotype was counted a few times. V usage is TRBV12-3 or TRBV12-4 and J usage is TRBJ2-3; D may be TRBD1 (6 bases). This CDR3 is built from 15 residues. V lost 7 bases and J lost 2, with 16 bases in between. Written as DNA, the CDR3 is TGTGCCAGCACCCTAGGACAGACCGTCACAGATACGCAGTATTTT. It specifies CASTLGQTVTDTQYF.

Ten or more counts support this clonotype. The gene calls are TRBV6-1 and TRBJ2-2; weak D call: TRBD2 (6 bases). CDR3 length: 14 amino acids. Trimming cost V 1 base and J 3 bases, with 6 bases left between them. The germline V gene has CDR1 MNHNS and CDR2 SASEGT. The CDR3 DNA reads TGTGCCAGCAGTGAAGGGGGGGACACCGGGGAGCTGTTTTTT. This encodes CASSEGGDTGELFF.

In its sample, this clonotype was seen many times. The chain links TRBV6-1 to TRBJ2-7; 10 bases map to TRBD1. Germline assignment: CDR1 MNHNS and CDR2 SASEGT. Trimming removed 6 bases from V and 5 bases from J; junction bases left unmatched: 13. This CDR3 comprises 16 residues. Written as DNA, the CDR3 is TGTGCCAGCAGGTTGGGGGTGGGACAGGGGATGAACGAGCAGTACTTC. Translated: CASRLGVGQGMNEQYF.

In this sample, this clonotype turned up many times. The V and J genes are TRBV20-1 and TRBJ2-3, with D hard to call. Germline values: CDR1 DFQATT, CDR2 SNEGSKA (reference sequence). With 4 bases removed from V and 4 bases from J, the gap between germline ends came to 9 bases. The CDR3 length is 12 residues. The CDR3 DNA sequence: TGCAGTGCTAATCCATTTGCAGATACGCAGTATTTT. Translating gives CSANPFADTQYF.

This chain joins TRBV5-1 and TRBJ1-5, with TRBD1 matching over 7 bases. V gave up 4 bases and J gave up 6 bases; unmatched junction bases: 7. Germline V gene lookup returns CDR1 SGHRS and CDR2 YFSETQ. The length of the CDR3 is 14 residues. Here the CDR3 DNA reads TGCGCCAGCAGCGTGACAGGGTTGAGTCAGCCCCAGCATTTT. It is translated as CASSVTGLSQPQHF.

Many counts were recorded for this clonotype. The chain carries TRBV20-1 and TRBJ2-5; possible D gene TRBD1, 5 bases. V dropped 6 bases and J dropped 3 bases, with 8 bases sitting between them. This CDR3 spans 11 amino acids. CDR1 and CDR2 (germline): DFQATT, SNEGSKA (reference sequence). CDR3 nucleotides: TGCAGTGCCCCGACAGAAGAGACCCAGTACTTC. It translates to CSAPTEETQYF.

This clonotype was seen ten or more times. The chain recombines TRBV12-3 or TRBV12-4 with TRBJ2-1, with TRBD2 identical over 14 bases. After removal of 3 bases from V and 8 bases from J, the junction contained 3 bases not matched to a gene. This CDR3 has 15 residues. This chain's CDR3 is CASSFGTSGSYEQFF. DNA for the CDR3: TGTGCCAGCAGTTTCGGGACTAGCGGGAGTTATGAGCAGTTCTTC.

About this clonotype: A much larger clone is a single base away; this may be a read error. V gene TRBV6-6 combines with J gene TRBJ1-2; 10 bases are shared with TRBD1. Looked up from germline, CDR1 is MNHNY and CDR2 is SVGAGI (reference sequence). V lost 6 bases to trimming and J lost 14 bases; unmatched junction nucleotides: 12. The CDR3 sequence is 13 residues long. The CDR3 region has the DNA TGTGCCAGCAGGGCTCGCGGACAGGGGGTGGAAACCTTC. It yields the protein CASRARGQGVETF.

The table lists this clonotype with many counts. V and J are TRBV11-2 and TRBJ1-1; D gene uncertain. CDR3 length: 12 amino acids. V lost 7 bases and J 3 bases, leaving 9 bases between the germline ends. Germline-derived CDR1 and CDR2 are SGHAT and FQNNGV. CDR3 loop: CASTPGDTEAFF. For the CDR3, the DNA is TGTGCCAGCACCCCCGGGGACACTGAAGCTTTCTTT. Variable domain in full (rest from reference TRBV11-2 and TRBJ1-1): EAGVAQSPRYKIIEKRQSVAFWCNPISGHATLYWYQQILGQGPKLLIQFQNNGVVDDSQLPKDRFSAERLKGVDSTLKIQPAKLEDSAVYLCASTPGDTEAFFGQGTRLTVV.

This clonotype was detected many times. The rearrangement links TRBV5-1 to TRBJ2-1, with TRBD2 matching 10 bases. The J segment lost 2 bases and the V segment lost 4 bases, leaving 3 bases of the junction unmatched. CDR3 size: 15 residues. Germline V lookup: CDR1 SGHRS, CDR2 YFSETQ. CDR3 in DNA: TGCGCCAGCAGCCGAAGCGGGGGGGCCTACAATGAGCAGTTCTTC. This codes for CASSRSGGAYNEQFF. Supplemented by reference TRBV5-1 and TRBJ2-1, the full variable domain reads KAGVTQTPRYLIKTRGQQVTLSCSPISGHRSVSWYQQTPGQGLQFLFEYFSETQRNKGNFPGRFSGRQFSNSRSEMNVSTLELGDSALYLCASSRSGGAYNEQFFGPGTRLTVL.